Presented here are 29 T cell receptor beta chains from one specimen sequenced in a study of T cell responses to AZD1222 COVID-19 vaccine. Sequenced by immunoSEQ multiplex PCR; TCRdb stores in-frame clones only, minus some. The table lists 100,000 to 150,000 clones, over 75% of them singletons, with less than 8.5% in the top ten. The source was peripheral blood, collected on day 0 of AZD1222 vaccination. These receptors were obtained from an adult in good health.

There are a few counts of this clone. The chain has TRBV6-2 or TRBV6-3 and TRBJ2-5; 10 nucleotides line up with TRBD1. The CDR3 is 14 amino acids. CDR1 and CDR2 from the germline V gene are MNHEY and SVGEGT. J lost 5 bases, V lost 2 bases, and 2 bases had no gene match. CDR3 protein: CASSYGTGAETQYF. The CDR3 nucleotides read TGTGCCAGCAGTTACGGGACAGGGGCCGAGACCCAGTACTTC.

As for this clone: This same CDR3 is encoded by further DNA sequences in the sample. The V and J genes are TRBV5-1 and TRBJ2-7; possibly TRBD2 for D (5 bases). Trimming shortened V by 4 bases and J by 0 bases, and 5 bases separated the two germline ends. The CDR3 has 12 amino acids. Germline CDR1 reads SGHRS; CDR2 reads YFSETQ. CDR3 loop: CASSRDSYEQYF. The CDR3 coding sequence is TGCGCCAGCAGCCGGGACTCCTACGAGCAGTACTTC.

This clone showed up just a few times. V gene TRBV4-2 combines with J gene TRBJ2-2; 11 bases agree with TRBD2. The germline V gene encodes CDR1 LGHNA and CDR2 YNFKEQ. The CDR3 has 15 residues. With V trimmed by 0 bases and J by 6 bases, 0 bases remained unmatched. As DNA, the CDR3 is TGTGCCAGCAGCCAAGATAGCGGGGGGGCCGGGGAGCTGTTTTTT. This gives the protein CASSQDSGGAGELFF.

The V and J genes are TRBV7-9 and TRBJ1-1, with a tentative D call TRBD1 (5 bases). Germline V gene data show CDR1 as SEHNR and CDR2 as FQNEAQ (reference sequence). The CDR3 contains 15 residues. Trimming stripped 7 bases from V and 4 bases from J, with 19 bases between. DNA for the CDR3: TGTGCCAGCATCCCAACGGACCGGGGGGTCACTGAAGCTTTCTTT. Its protein is CASIPTDRGVTEAFF.

Only a few counts were recorded for this clone. The chain employs TRBV5-6 and TRBJ1-2; TRBD1 matches at 8 bases. After removal of 2 bases from V and 3 bases from J, the junction contained 6 bases not matched to a gene. The CDR3 loop spans 15 amino acids. The germline gives CDR1 SGHDT, CDR2 YYEEEE. The CDR3 here is CASSFGQGAYYGYTF. The CDR3 DNA reads as TGTGCCAGCAGCTTTGGCCAGGGGGCGTACTATGGCTACACCTTC.

Here the CDR3 reads CASSGGSTDTQYF. CDR3 bases: TGTGCCAGCTCGGGGGGAAGCACAGATACGCAGTATTTT. The chain links TRBV18 to TRBJ2-3, with D perhaps TRBD2 (6 bases). This CDR3 is 13 amino acids long. Trimming took 6 bases from V and 0 from J, leaving 7 bases between them. The V gene's germline CDR1 is KGHSH and CDR2 LQKENI.

This chain joins TRBV7-2 and TRBJ1-2; D is uncertain. V lost 5 bases to trimming and J lost 6 bases, with 16 bases between them. This CDR3 region has 14 residues. In germline, CDR1 is SGHTA, CDR2 FQGNSA. The chain's CDR3 is CASSNQPPRDGYTF. The CDR3 nucleotides are TGTGCCAGCAGCAACCAACCCCCGAGGGATGGCTACACCTTC.

This clone came up once. The chain uses TRBV7-2 and TRBJ1-6; D is unclear. The V end lost 1 base, the J end lost 11 bases, and 6 bases lay between the germline ends. Germline V CDR1 and CDR2: SGHTA, FQGNSA. The CDR3 runs to 12 residues. The CDR3 loop reads CASSLEQTPLHF. CDR3 coding DNA: TGTGCCAGCAGCTTAGAACAGACACCCCTCCACTTT.

This chain links TRBV2 with TRBJ1-4; the D gene is possibly TRBD1 (5 bases). Trimming shortened V by 2 bases and J by 8 bases, and 9 bases separated the two germline ends. This CDR3 spans 13 amino acids. Germline values: CDR1 SNHLY, CDR2 FYNNEI. CDR3 in amino acids: CASSEQAGEKLFF. In DNA form, the CDR3 reads TGTGCCAGCAGTGAACAGGCAGGGGAAAAACTGTTTTTT.

V is TRBV4-3 and J is TRBJ1-2, with D tentatively TRBD1 (5 bases). Trimming cost V 0 bases and J 5 bases, with 13 bases left between them. Looked up from germline, CDR1 is LGHNA and CDR2 is YSLEER. CDR3 length: 15 residues. DNA for the CDR3: TGCGCCAGCAGCCAAGAGCCAGGGCCTTTATATGGCTACACCTTC. Translating it yields CASSQEPGPLYGYTF.

The chain employs TRBV7-3 and TRBJ1-3, with D unresolved. Per the germline V gene, CDR1 is SGHTA and CDR2 is FQGTGA. V was shortened by 2 bases and J by 0 bases, with 8 bases between the two germline ends. This CDR3 is built from 15 residues. The CDR3 is CASSLGDSSGNTIYF. CDR3 in DNA: TGTGCCAGCAGCTTAGGAGATAGCTCTGGAAACACCATATATTTT.

The genes are TRBV7-2 and TRBJ1-6; D is unresolved. V lost 1 base and J lost 9, with 7 bases in between. Germline CDR1 and CDR2: SGHTA and FQGNSA. CDR3 length equals 13 residues. DNA for the CDR3: TGTGCCAGCAGCTTAGAGGGTTTTTCACCCCTCCACTTT. Its translation: CASSLEGFSPLHF.

CDR3: CASSPRGASGEQYF. CDR3 bases: TGTGCCAGCAGCCCGCGGGGGGCGTCGGGAGAGCAGTACTTC. J is TRBJ2-7 and V is TRBV7-9; 8 bases match TRBD2. The CDR3 totals 14 residues. The germline CDR1 and CDR2 sequences are SEHNR and FQNEAQ (reference sequence). Losses at the gene ends were 5 bases for V and 7 bases for J; bases not matched to a gene: 10.

V and J are TRBV10-2 and TRBJ2-5; D is possibly TRBD2 (7 bases). There are 12 residues in the CDR3. In germline, CDR1 is WSHSY, CDR2 SAAADI. V gave up 2 bases and J gave up 7 bases, with 8 bases separating them. Here the CDR3 DNA reads TGCGCCAGCAGTGAGAGGGGGGGGACCCAGTACTTC. Protein product: CASSERGGTQYF.

V and J are TRBV14 and TRBJ1-6, with D unclear. This CDR3 has 16 amino acids. The germline gives CDR1 SGHDN, CDR2 FVKESK. V lost 1 base to trimming and J lost 9 bases, with 16 bases between them. The CDR3 DNA sequence: TGTGCCAGCAGCCAAGGGTCTGGCAGATACAGTTCACCCCTCCACTTT. As protein: CASSQGSGRYSSPLHF.

The V call is TRBV2, the J call TRBJ2-3, with TRBD2 identical over 8 bases. V dropped 2 bases and J dropped 5; count of bases not matched to a gene: 12. The CDR3 totals 17 residues. Germline lookup yields CDR1 SNHLY and CDR2 FYNNEI. Here the CDR3 DNA reads TGTGCCAGCAGTGAACTCGGAATTGGACTAGCAAGAGATACGCAGTATTTT. Translation gives CASSELGIGLARDTQYF.

This clone was recorded a few times. The chain joins TRBV3-1 (or the pseudogene TRBV3-2) to TRBJ2-7, with TRBD2 identical over 8 bases. The V gene's germline CDR1 is LGHDT and CDR2 YNNKEL (reference sequence). CDR3 size: 15 residues. The V segment lost 1 base and the J segment 5 bases; nucleotides outside the gene matches: 7. CDR3 sequence (DNA): TGTGCCAGCAGCCAAGTGCGGGGGGATTACGACGAGCAGTACTTC. This encodes CASSQVRGDYDEQYF.

The chain has TRBV24-1 and TRBJ2-1; 10 bases map to TRBD1. V was clipped by 4 bases and J by 2 bases; unmatched bases: 4. The CDR3 runs 16 residues. Per germline, CDR1 KGHDR and CDR2 SFDVKD. The CDR3 DNA reads TGTGCCACCAGTGACACCGGGACAGGGGCCTACAATGAGCAGTTCTTC. Translated: CATSDTGTGAYNEQFF.

The rearrangement uses TRBV6-5 and TRBJ2-2; D possibly corresponds to TRBD2 (6 bases). Germline values: CDR1 MNHEY, CDR2 SVGAGI. The V gene lost 8 bases and the J gene lost 4 bases, with 17 bases spanning the gap. This CDR3 spans 15 amino acids. Written as DNA, the CDR3 is TGTGCCAGCCAGCAGAGGCGGGGATCCACCGGGGAGCTGTTTTTT. Its protein is CASQQRRGSTGELFF.

The rearrangement links TRBV6-5 to TRBJ1-5; TRBD1 might be the D (6 bases). Germline CDR1 is MNHEY and CDR2 is SVGAGI. The CDR3 consists of 15 residues. V was cut by 5 bases and J by 1 base, with 12 bases left in between. This CDR3 is CASSTGFRSNQPQHF. CDR3 DNA sequence: TGTGCCAGCAGTACAGGGTTTAGGAGCAATCAGCCCCAGCATTTT.

The chain uses TRBV7-2 and TRBJ2-1; TRBD2 matches at 8 bases. The CDR3 is 15 amino acids. Trimming removed 5 bases from V and 4 bases from J; junction bases left unmatched: 7. From germline, CDR1 is SGHTA and CDR2 FQGNSA. This chain's CDR3 is CASSGPAGGYNEQFF. The CDR3 region has the DNA TGTGCCAGCAGCGGCCCTGCGGGGGGTTACAATGAGCAGTTCTTC. Full variable domain (outside the CDR3, taken from reference TRBV7-2 and TRBJ2-1): GAGVSQSPSNKVTEKGKDVELRCDPISGHTALYWYRQSLGQGLEFLIYFQGNSAPDKSGLPSDRFSAERTGGSVSTLTIQRTQQEDSAVYLCASSGPAGGYNEQFFGPGTRLTVL.

The chain recombines TRBV7-2 with TRBJ2-5, with 8 bases identical to TRBD1. Trimming took 3 bases from V and 4 from J; bases not matched to a gene: 10. CDR1 is SGHTA, CDR2 FQGNSA, per germline. This CDR3 is 16 amino acids long. The CDR3 DNA follows: TGTGCCAGCAGCTTGAGGTCGGACAGGGTCTCAGAGACCCAGTACTTC. Its protein is CASSLRSDRVSETQYF.

The V call is TRBV5-5, the J call TRBJ2-5; perhaps TRBD2 as D (5 bases). The germline gives CDR1 SGHKS, CDR2 YYEKEE (reference sequence). V lost 0 bases and J 0 bases, leaving 6 bases between the germline ends. CDR3 size: 14 residues. CDR3 DNA: TGTGCCAGCAGCTTGGGAGGGAACCAAGAGACCCAGTACTTC. The encoded protein is CASSLGGNQETQYF.

J is TRBJ1-1 and V is TRBV6-2 or TRBV6-3; 8 bases align to TRBD1. This CDR3 region has 16 residues. V lost 2 bases and J lost 5; bases outside the gene matches: 10. Germline lookup yields CDR1 MNHEY and CDR2 SVGEGT. CDR3 region: CASSYIDRGRGTEAFF. The CDR3 region has the DNA TGTGCCAGCAGTTACATCGACAGGGGACGAGGAACTGAAGCTTTCTTT.

The chain couples TRBV29-1 to TRBJ1-6; no firm D call. Germline CDR1 is SQVTM and CDR2 is ANQGSEA. The CDR3 totals 13 residues. V dropped 6 bases and J dropped 6 bases, with 12 bases sitting between them. The CDR3 loop is CSVLERPNSPLHF. The DNA for the CDR3 is TGCAGCGTCCTCGAGAGACCTAATTCACCCCTCCACTTT.

The V and J genes are TRBV18 and TRBJ2-7; D might be TRBD2 (6 bases). V was clipped by 0 bases and J by 5 bases, with 14 bases between them. Looked up from germline, CDR1 is KGHSH and CDR2 is LQKENI. CDR3 length: 15 residues. The CDR3 bases are TGTGCCAGCTCACCACCTTTCACGGGGGAGGACGAGCAGTACTTC. It is translated as CASSPPFTGEDEQYF.

The chain carries TRBV5-1 and TRBJ2-2, with 12 bases identical to TRBD2. Trimming removed 2 bases from V and 3 bases from J; junction bases left unmatched: 8. The CDR3 is 18 residues long. The germline V gene has CDR1 SGHRS and CDR2 YFSETQ. The CDR3 is CASSFSLAGGPYTGELFF. Written as DNA, the CDR3 is TGCGCCAGCAGCTTTAGCCTAGCGGGGGGGCCCTACACCGGGGAGCTGTTTTTT.

The J gene is TRBJ2-2, the V gene TRBV7-9; 10 nucleotides match TRBD1. J was trimmed by 8 bases and V by 5 bases; bases with no gene match: 14. CDR3 length: 17 amino acids. Germline CDR1 reads SEHNR; CDR2 reads FQNEAQ (reference sequence). The CDR3 protein is CASSTRRTGGNVGELFF. As DNA, the CDR3 is TGTGCCAGCAGCACCAGGCGGACAGGGGGGAATGTTGGGGAGCTGTTTTTT.

The chain has TRBV7-2 and TRBJ1-1, with TRBD1 identical over 9 bases. With V trimmed by 6 bases and J by 0 bases, 11 bases remained unmatched. Germline CDR1 reads SGHTA; CDR2 reads FQGNSA. This CDR3 spans 17 amino acids. CDR3 loop: CASRTVPGQGLNTEAFF. For the CDR3, the DNA is TGTGCCAGCAGGACAGTCCCGGGACAGGGTTTGAACACTGAAGCTTTCTTT.